This entry lists 7 T cell receptor beta chains sequenced from one sample in a study of identical twins. One entry per CDR3 protein results from TCRdb running MiXCR on the 5' RACE reads. Here the sample spans about 890,000 distinct CDR3 sequences, about 12% being singletons. These records were also assigned to another study, of yellow fever vaccine responses in identical twins.

The specimen sequenced was PBMCs. These receptors all stem from a woman between 18 and 30 years old in good health.

This clonotype was picked up a small number of times. This rearrangement joins TRBV5-1 to TRBJ1-1; D gene ambiguous. The germline CDR1 and CDR2 sequences are SGHRS and YFSETQ. V was cut by 0 bases and J by 3 bases, with 15 bases left in between. The CDR3 runs 16 residues. DNA of the CDR3: TGCGCCAGCAGCTTGGGCAGCCGGGCCCTAGACACTGAAGCTTTCTTT. Amino acid sequence: CASSLGSRALDTEAFF.

This sequence joins TRBV3-1 and TRBJ2-5, with D tentatively TRBD1 (6 bases). Germline V lookup: CDR1 LGHDT, CDR2 YNNKEL (reference sequence). Trimming left V 4 bases short and J 0 bases short, with 24 bases between. CDR3 size: 19 residues. CDR3 sequence: CASSLLNRQVRTYQETQYF. CDR3 nucleotide sequence: TGTGCCAGCAGCCTACTTAATCGACAGGTCCGAACGTACCAAGAGACCCAGTACTTC.

This rearrangement joins TRBV4-1 to TRBJ2-5, with 9 bases aligning to TRBD2. V lost 3 bases and J lost 4; bases outside the gene matches: 9. CDR3 size: 16 residues. The germline V gene has CDR1 MGHRA and CDR2 YSYEKL. The CDR3 nucleotides read TGCGCCAGCAGCCAGCGGGGGGGACCCGGGGGAGAGACCCAGTACTTC. The encoded protein is CASSQRGGPGGETQYF.

This chain links TRBV6-1 with TRBJ2-2; TRBD2 matches 8 bases. V shed 6 bases, J shed 6 bases, and the junction held 12 bases outside the gene matches. The CDR3 has 16 amino acids. Germline CDR1 MNHNS, CDR2 SASEGT. CDR3: CASRDPGGGGPGELFF. Written as DNA, the CDR3 is TGTGCCAGCAGGGACCCCGGGGGCGGGGGGCCCGGGGAGCTGTTTTTT.

A few counts support this clonotype. CDR3 sequence reads: CASSFAPGLSTDTQYF. The CDR3 DNA sequence: TGCGCCAGCAGCTTCGCCCCTGGCCTCAGCACAGATACGCAGTATTTT. The J gene is TRBJ2-3, the V gene TRBV5-1; unclear D gene. The CDR3 runs to 16 residues. Per the germline V gene, CDR1 is SGHRS and CDR2 is YFSETQ. Trimming took 2 bases from V and 0 from J, leaving 13 bases between them.

The chain combines TRBV6-2 or TRBV6-3 with TRBJ1-2; D is perhaps TRBD1 (6 bases). This CDR3 is 13 amino acids long. Germline V gives CDR1 MNHEY, CDR2 SVGEGT. Trimming took 4 bases from V and 7 from J, leaving 13 bases between them. CDR3 region: CASSFDRLGGYTF. CDR3 DNA: TGTGCCAGCAGTTTCGACAGGCTGGGTGGCTACACCTTC.

V and J are TRBV20-1 and TRBJ2-4; the D gene is possibly TRBD1 (5 bases). Germline CDR1 DFQATT, CDR2 SNEGSKA (reference sequence). The CDR3 runs to 17 residues. The V end was cut by 1 base, the J end by 0 bases, with 16 bases between. This CDR3 reads CSARGDIRDLAKNIQYF. CDR3 bases: TGCAGTGCTAGAGGGGATATCAGGGATTTAGCCAAAAACATTCAGTACTTC.